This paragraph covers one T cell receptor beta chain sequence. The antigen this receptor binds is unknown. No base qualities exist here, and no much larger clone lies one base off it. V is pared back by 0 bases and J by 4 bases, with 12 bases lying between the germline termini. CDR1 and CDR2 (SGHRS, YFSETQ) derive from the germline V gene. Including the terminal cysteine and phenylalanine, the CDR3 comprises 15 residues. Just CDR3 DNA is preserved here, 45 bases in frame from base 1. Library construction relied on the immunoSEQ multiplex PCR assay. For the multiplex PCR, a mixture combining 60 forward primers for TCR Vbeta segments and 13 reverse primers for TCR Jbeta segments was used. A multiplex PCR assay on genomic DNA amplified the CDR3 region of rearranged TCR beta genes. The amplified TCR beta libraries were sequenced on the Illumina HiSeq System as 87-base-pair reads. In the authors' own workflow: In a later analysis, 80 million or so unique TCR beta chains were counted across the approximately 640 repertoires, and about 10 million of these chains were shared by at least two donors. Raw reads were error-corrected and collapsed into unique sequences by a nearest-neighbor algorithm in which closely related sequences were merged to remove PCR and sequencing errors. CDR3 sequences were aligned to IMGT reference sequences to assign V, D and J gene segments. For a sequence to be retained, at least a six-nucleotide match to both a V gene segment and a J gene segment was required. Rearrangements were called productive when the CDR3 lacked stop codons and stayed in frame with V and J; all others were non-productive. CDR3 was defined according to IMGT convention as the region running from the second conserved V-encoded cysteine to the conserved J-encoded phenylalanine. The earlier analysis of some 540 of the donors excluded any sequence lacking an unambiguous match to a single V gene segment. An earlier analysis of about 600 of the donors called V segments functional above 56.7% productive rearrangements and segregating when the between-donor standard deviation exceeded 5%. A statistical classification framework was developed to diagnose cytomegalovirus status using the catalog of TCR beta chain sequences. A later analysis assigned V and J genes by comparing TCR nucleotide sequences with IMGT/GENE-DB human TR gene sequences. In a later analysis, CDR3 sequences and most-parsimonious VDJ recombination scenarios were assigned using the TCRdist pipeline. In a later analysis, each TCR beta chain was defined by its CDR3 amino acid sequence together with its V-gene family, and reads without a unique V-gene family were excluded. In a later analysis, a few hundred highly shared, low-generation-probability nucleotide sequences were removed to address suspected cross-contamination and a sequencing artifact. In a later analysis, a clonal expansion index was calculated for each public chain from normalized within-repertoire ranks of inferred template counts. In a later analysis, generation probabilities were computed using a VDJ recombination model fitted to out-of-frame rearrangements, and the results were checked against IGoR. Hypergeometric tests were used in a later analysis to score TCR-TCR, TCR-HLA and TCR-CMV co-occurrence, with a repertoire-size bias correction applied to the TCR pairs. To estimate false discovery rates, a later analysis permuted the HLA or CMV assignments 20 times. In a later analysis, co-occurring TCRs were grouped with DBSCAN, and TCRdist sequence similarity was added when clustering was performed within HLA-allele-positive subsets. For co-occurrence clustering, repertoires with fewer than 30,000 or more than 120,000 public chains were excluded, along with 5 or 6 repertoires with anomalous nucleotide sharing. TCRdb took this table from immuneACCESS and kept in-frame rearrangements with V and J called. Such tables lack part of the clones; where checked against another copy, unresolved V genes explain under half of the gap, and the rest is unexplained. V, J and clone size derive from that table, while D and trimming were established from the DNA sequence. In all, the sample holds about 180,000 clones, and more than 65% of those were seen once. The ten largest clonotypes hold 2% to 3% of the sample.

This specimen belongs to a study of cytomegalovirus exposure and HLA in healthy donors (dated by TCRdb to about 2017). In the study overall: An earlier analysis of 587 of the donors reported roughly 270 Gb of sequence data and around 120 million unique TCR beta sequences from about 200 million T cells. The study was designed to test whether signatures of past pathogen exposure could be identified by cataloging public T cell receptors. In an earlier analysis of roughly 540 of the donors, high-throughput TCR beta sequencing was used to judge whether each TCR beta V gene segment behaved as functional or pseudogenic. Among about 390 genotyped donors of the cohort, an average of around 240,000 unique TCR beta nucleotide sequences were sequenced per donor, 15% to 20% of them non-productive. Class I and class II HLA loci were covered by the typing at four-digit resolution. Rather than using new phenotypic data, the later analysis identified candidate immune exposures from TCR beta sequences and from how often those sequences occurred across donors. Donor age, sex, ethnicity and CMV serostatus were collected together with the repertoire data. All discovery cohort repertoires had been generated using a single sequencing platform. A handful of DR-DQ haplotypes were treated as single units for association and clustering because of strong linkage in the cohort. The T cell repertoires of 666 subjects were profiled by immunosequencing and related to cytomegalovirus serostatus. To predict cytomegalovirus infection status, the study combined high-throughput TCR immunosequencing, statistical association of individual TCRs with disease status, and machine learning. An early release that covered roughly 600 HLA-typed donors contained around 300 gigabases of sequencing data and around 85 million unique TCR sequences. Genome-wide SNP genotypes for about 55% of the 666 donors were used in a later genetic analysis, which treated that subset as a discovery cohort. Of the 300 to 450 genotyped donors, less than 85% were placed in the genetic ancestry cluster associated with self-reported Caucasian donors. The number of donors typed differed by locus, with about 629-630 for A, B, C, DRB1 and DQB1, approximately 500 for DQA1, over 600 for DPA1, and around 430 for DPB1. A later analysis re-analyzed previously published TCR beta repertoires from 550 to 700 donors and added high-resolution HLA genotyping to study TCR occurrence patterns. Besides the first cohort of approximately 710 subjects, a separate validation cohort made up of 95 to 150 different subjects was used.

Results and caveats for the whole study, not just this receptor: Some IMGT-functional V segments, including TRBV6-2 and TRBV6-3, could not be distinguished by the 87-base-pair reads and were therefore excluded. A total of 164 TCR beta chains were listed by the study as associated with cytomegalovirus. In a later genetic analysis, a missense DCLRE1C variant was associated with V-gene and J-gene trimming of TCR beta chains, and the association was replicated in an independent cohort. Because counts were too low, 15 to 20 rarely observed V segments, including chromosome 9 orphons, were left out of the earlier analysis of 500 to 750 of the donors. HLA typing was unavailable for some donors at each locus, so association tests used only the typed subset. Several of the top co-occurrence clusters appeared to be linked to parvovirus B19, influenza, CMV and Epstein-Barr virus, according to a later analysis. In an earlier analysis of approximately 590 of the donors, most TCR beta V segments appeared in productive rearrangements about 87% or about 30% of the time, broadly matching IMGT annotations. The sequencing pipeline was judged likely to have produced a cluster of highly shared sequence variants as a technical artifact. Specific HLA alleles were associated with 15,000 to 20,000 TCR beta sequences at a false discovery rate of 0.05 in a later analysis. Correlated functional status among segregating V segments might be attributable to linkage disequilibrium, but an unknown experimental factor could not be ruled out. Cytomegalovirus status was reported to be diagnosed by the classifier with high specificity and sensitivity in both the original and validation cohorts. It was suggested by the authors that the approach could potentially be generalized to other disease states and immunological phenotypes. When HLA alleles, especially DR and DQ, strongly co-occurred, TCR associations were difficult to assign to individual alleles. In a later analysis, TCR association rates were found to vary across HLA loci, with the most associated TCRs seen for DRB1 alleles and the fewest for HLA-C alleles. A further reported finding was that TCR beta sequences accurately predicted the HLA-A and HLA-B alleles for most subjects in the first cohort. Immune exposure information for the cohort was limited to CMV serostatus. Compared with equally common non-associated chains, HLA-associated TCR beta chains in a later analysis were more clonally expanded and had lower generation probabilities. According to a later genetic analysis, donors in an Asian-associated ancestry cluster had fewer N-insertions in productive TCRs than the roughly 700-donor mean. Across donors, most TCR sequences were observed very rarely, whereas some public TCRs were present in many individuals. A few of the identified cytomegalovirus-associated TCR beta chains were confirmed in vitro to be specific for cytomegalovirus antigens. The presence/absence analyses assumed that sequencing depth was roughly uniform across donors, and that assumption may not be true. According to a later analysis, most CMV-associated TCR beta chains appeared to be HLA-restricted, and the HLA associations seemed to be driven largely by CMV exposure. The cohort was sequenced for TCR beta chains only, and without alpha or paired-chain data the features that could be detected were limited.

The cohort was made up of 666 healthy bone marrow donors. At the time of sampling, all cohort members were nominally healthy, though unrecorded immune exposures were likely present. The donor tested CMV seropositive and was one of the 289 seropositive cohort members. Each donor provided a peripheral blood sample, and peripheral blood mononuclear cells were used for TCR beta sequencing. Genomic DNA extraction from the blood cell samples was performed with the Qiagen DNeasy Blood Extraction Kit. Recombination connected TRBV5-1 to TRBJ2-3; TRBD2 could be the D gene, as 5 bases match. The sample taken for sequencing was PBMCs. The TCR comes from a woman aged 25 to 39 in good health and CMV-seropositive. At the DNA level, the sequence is TGCGCCAGCAGCTTGGACGGGGTTAGCGCAGATACGCAGTATTTT. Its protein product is CASSLDGVSADTQYF.